One sample yielded the 20 T cell receptor beta chains listed below, sequenced in a study of OX40 agonist ivuxolimab in advanced cancers. Sequencing was performed with immunoSEQ multiplex PCR; in TCRdb, only in-frame clones are kept and a portion is missing. The data hold approximately 130,000 clones, with approximately 94% observed a single time. This material consisted of CD4+ or CD8+ T cells sorted from blood, taken in a trial of the OX40 agonist ivuxolimab. The receptors stem from an adult with an advanced solid tumor such as melanoma, head and neck, liver or kidney cancer.

The V gene is TRBV28, the J gene TRBJ1-1; 8 bases match TRBD1. CDR1 and CDR2 (germline): MDHEN, SYDVKM. The CDR3 runs 13 residues. The J segment lost 11 bases and the V segment lost 8 bases, leaving 13 bases of the junction unmatched. The CDR3: CASYRGRGRGAFF. The CDR3 region has the DNA TGTGCCAGCTACCGCGGCAGGGGGCGCGGTGCTTTCTTT.

This clone was seen once. The chain employs TRBV6-5 and TRBJ1-1; the D is unclear. CDR3 size: 15 residues. Germline V lookup: CDR1 MNHEY, CDR2 SVGAGI. The V end was cut by 5 bases, the J end by 5 bases, with 18 bases between. DNA of the CDR3: TGTGCCAGCAGTAACCCCTTACAAGCGAGGACTGAAGCTTTCTTT. This gives the protein CASSNPLQARTEAFF.

The chain carries TRBV18 and TRBJ1-6, with TRBD1 matching over 10 bases. V trimming: 3 bases; J trimming: 10 bases; junction bases outside the gene matches: 9. The length of the CDR3 is 16 residues. Germline V gene sequence: CDR1 KGHSH, CDR2 LQKENI. CDR3 DNA sequence: TGTGCCAGCTCACCTAAGGCCGACAGGGGGCGGTCACCCCTCCACTTT. Protein: CASSPKADRGRSPLHF.

The chain uses TRBV28 and TRBJ1-5; no firm D call. The germline V gene has CDR1 MDHEN and CDR2 SYDVKM. The CDR3 has 17 amino acids. V was pared by 3 bases and J by 1 base, with 16 bases between. In DNA form, the CDR3 reads TGTGCCAGCAGTTTCGGATACACAACTACAAGCAATCAGCCCCAGCATTTT. Its translation is CASSFGYTTTSNQPQHF.

This chain connects TRBV7-9 to TRBJ1-1, with 7 nucleotides matching TRBD1. The V segment lost 5 bases and the J segment 6 bases; nucleotides outside the gene matches: 12. Germline-derived CDR1 and CDR2 are SEHNR and FQNEAQ (reference sequence). The CDR3 extends over 15 amino acids. The CDR3 DNA reads TGTGCCAGCAGCCTACTCAGAGACAGGGAATCTGAAGCTTTCTTT. Translated: CASSLLRDRESEAFF. The full variable domain, in which reference TRBV7-9 and TRBJ1-1 provide the parts outside the CDR3, is DTGVSQNPRHKITKRGQNVTFRCDPISEHNRLYWYRQTLGQGPEFLTYFQNEAQLEKSRLLSDRFSAERPKGSFSTLEIQRTEQGDSAMYLCASSLLRDRESEAFFGQGTRLTVV.

The chain joins TRBV5-6 to TRBJ1-6, with D perhaps TRBD1 (6 bases). The CDR3 has 13 residues. V lost 4 bases and J lost 14, with 16 bases in between. The germline CDR1 and CDR2 sequences are SGHDT and YYEEEE. This chain's CDR3 is CASSLQGGGALHF. The CDR3 nucleotides are TGTGCCAGCAGCCTCCAAGGGGGTGGGGCCCTCCACTTT.

This clone was detected only once. This chain joins TRBV19 and TRBJ2-7, with no clear D. Trimming took 10 bases from V and 6 from J, leaving 22 bases between them. This CDR3 contains 14 residues. In germline, CDR1 is LNHDA, CDR2 SQIVND (reference sequence). CDR3 amino acids: CATQAARRQSEQYF. CDR3 DNA sequence: TGTGCCACCCAAGCCGCGAGAAGACAAAGCGAGCAGTACTTC.

The chain couples TRBV12-5 to TRBJ2-1, with 13 bases lining up with TRBD2. The length of the CDR3 is 20 residues. V was clipped by 3 bases and J by 1 base; unmatched bases: 12. Looked up from germline, CDR1 is LGHNT and CDR2 is FRNRAP. The CDR3 DNA follows: TGTGCTAGTGGTTTCCCCCCTACTAGCGGGGGGGCCATATCCTACAATGAGCAGTTCTTC. Translation gives CASGFPPTSGGAISYNEQFF.

V usage is TRBV6-1 and J usage is TRBJ2-5; D possibly matches TRBD1 or TRBD2 (5 bases each). Looked up from germline, CDR1 is MNHNS and CDR2 is SASEGT. The CDR3 is made up of 17 amino acids. Trimming left V 3 bases short and J 3 bases short, with 20 bases between. The DNA for the CDR3 is TGTGCCAGCAGTGAGCGAAGGGGATTGGACGGGAAAGAGACCCAGTACTTC. Its protein is CASSERRGLDGKETQYF.

This clone occurred once. The CDR3 nucleotides read TGTGCCAGCAGCGTAGAACTAGCAGCCGACAATGAGCAGTTCTTC. Translating gives CASSVELAADNEQFF. This chain uses TRBV9 with TRBJ2-1; D is perhaps TRBD2 (6 bases). The V gene lost 0 bases and the J gene lost 5 bases, with 12 bases spanning the gap. CDR1 and CDR2 (germline): SGDLS, YYNGEE. The CDR3 spans 15 residues.

This clone was detected only once. This CDR3 reads CASTLVDYDYNEQFF. The CDR3 DNA reads TGTGCCAGCACCCTCGTGGACTATGACTACAATGAGCAGTTCTTC. The chain links TRBV11-2 to TRBJ2-1; D possibly corresponds to TRBD2 (6 bases). This CDR3 comprises 15 residues. Germline V gene data show CDR1 as SGHAT and CDR2 as FQNNGV. Trimming pared 7 bases from V and 3 bases from J, leaving 16 bases between.

The CDR3 DNA reads TGTGCCAGCAGCTTGGGACAGCCGGGAGAGACCCAGTACTTC. It yields the protein CASSLGQPGETQYF. The chain links TRBV7-2 to TRBJ2-5; TRBD1 matches 7 bases. There are 14 residues in the CDR3. V was clipped by 3 bases and J by 4 bases; unmatched bases: 5. Germline assignment: CDR1 SGHTA and CDR2 FQGNSA. The whole variable domain, remainder taken from reference TRBV7-2 and TRBJ2-5, is GAGVSQSPSNKVTEKGKDVELRCDPISGHTALYWYRQSLGQGLEFLIYFQGNSAPDKSGLPSDRFSAERTGGSVSTLTIQRTQQEDSAVYLCASSLGQPGETQYFGPGTRLLVL.

This chain links TRBV9 with TRBJ2-3; TRBD2 matches at 8 bases. Per the germline V gene, CDR1 is SGDLS and CDR2 is YYNGEE. This CDR3 is 16 amino acids long. V gave up 4 bases and J gave up 4 bases; unmatched junction bases: 11. The CDR3 region has the DNA TGTGCCAGCAGCCCCACTGGGTCTAGCGGGTCAGATACGCAGTATTTT. Translating gives CASSPTGSSGSDTQYF.

The gene calls are TRBV5-6 and TRBJ2-5; 7 nucleotides line up with TRBD2. The CDR3 length is 15 residues. Germline trimming cut 2 bases from V and 4 bases from J; bases unmatched to any gene: 8. Germline V gene data show CDR1 as SGHDT and CDR2 as YYEEEE. The CDR3 region is CASSFPPSGGETQYF. The CDR3 DNA is TGTGCCAGCAGCTTTCCCCCCTCGGGGGGAGAGACCCAGTACTTC.

The chain employs TRBV28 and TRBJ1-1; maybe TRBD1 (5 bases). From germline, CDR1 is MDHEN and CDR2 SYDVKM. The CDR3 spans 10 residues. V gave up 10 bases and J gave up 12 bases, with 15 bases separating them. CDR3 DNA sequence: TGTGCCACCCGGGACGCCAGGACTTTCTTT. Residues: CATRDARTFF.

The chain links TRBV27 to TRBJ2-3, with D tentatively TRBD1 or TRBD2 (7 bases each). There are 12 residues in the CDR3. Germline-derived CDR1 and CDR2 are MNHEY and SMNVEV (reference sequence). V lost 6 bases and J 12 bases, leaving 16 bases between the germline ends. Written as DNA, the CDR3 is TGTGCCAGCAGCAGGTCAGGGGGGGCACAGTATTTT. This sequence encodes CASSRSGGAQYF.

This clone was observed a single time. This chain connects TRBV6-5 to TRBJ1-1; 7 bases are shared with TRBD1. J lost 5 bases, V lost 7 bases, and 7 bases had no gene match. CDR1 is MNHEY, CDR2 SVGAGI, per germline. The CDR3 contains 13 residues. The CDR3 DNA is TGTGCCAGCAACACAGGGGAAATGACTGAAGCTTTCTTT. It specifies CASNTGEMTEAFF.

CDR3 nucleotides: TGTGCCAGCAGTTACCGACAGGTAACAGATACGCAGTATTTT. The encoded protein is CASSYRQVTDTQYF. The rearrangement uses TRBV6-5 and TRBJ2-3, with a tentative D call TRBD1 (6 bases). The CDR3 spans 14 residues. Germline values: CDR1 MNHEY, CDR2 SVGAGI. Trimming took off 2 bases at V and 3 bases at J, with 9 bases between the two ends.

The J gene is TRBJ2-2, the V gene TRBV2; 7 bases agree with TRBD1. The germline CDR1 and CDR2 sequences are SNHLY and FYNNEI. This CDR3 comprises 14 residues. V lost 6 bases to trimming and J lost 4 bases; unmatched junction nucleotides: 5. The CDR3 loop is CASREQGITGELFF. The CDR3 coding sequence is TGTGCCAGCAGGGAACAGGGGATCACCGGGGAGCTGTTTTTT.

The rearrangement links TRBV12-5 to TRBJ1-1; D is undetermined. The germline CDR1 and CDR2 sequences are LGHNT and FRNRAP. The ends were cut back, 1 base at V and 4 bases at J, with 4 bases in the middle. This CDR3 has 12 residues. This CDR3 is CASGLGRTEAFF. The CDR3 DNA follows: TGTGCTAGTGGTTTGGGCCGCACTGAAGCTTTCTTT.